The 26 T cell receptor beta chains in this list originate from one sample, sequenced in a study of coeliac disease. Using immunoSEQ multiplex PCR, the repertoire was profiled, and TCRdb retains in-frame clones only, with some absent. This sample has over 5,500 clones, with 66% found just once. Material: lamina propria lymphocytes from the gut. The receptors here all came from a man in his fifties with active celiac disease.

J is TRBJ2-1 and V is TRBV27; 8 bases align to TRBD2. Germline V CDR1 and CDR2: MNHEY, SMNVEV (reference sequence). There are 17 residues in the CDR3. Germline trimming cut 6 bases from V and 0 bases from J; bases unmatched to any gene: 10. CDR3 loop: CASSGGGPYRSYNEQFF. In DNA form, the CDR3 reads TGTGCCAGCAGCGGGGGGGGGCCCTACCGCTCCTACAATGAGCAGTTCTTC.

The chain employs TRBV6-1 and TRBJ2-3; D might be TRBD1 (6 bases). Trimming removed 4 bases at V and 4 bases at J, with 12 bases between. The CDR3 runs to 14 residues. The germline V gene encodes CDR1 MNHNS and CDR2 SASEGT. CDR3 in DNA: TGTGCCAGCAGTGGGGGCAGGGGATCAGATACGCAGTATTTT. This sequence encodes CASSGGRGSDTQYF.

This sequence joins TRBV19 and TRBJ2-5, with 8 nucleotides matching TRBD2. The germline V gene encodes CDR1 LNHDA and CDR2 SQIVND (reference sequence). V was pared by 10 bases and J by 4 bases, with 11 bases of the junction left unmatched. The CDR3 consists of 14 residues. This CDR3 is CANHIKRGRETQYF. DNA of the CDR3: TGTGCCAACCACATTAAGCGGGGGAGAGAGACCCAGTACTTC.

The chain links TRBV6-6 to TRBJ2-1; D possibly corresponds to TRBD2 (6 bases). Germline CDR1 reads MNHNY; CDR2 reads SVGAGI (reference sequence). There are 14 residues in the CDR3. Trimming left V 0 bases short and J 8 bases short, with 11 bases between. The DNA for the CDR3 is TGTGCCAGCAGTTACTCGGAGGGGCTTGATGAGCAGTTCTTC. It is translated as CASSYSEGLDEQFF.

CDR3 DNA: TGTGCCAGAAGAGGGGGTGTGGTATTCGGCTACACCTTC. This translates into CARRGGVVFGYTF. The V call is TRBV2, the J call TRBJ1-2, with D perhaps matching TRBD1 (6 bases). The CDR3 is made up of 13 amino acids. Per germline, CDR1 SNHLY and CDR2 FYNNEI. Between the trimmed V and J ends, which lost 9 bases and 8 bases, there was a span of 19 bases. The entire variable domain, with the rest obtained from reference TRBV2 and TRBJ1-2, is as follows: EPEVTQTPSHQVTQMGQEVILRCVPISNHLYFYWYRQILGQKVEFLVSFYNNEISEKSEIFDDQFSVERPDGSNFTLKIRSTKLEDSAMYFCARRGGVVFGYTFGSGTRLTVV.

The V and J genes are TRBV4-1 and TRBJ2-5, with 8 bases lining up with TRBD1. With 4 bases clipped from V and 1 base from J, the junction kept 5 bases outside the gene matches. Germline V CDR1 and CDR2: MGHRA, YSYEKL. This CDR3 region has 15 residues. For the CDR3, the DNA is TGCGCCAGCAGCCGACAGGGGCAAAGCCAAGAGACCCAGTACTTC. Protein product: CASSRQGQSQETQYF.

The V and J genes are TRBV15 and TRBJ1-4, with TRBD1 identical over 7 bases. This CDR3 is 17 amino acids long. Germline-derived CDR1 and CDR2 are LNHNV and YYDKDF (reference sequence). After removal of 4 bases from V and 0 bases from J, the junction contained 8 bases not matched to a gene. CDR3 sequence reads: CATSKNRGYSTNEKLFF. The CDR3 DNA is TGTGCCACCAGCAAAAACAGGGGATACTCAACTAATGAAAAACTGTTTTTT.

The chain couples TRBV7-9 to TRBJ2-3, with D perhaps matching TRBD2 (7 bases). Deletions cut 1 base from V and 5 bases from J, with 10 bases between. This CDR3 has 14 residues. CDR1 SEHNR and CDR2 FQNEAQ come from the germline V gene (reference sequence). Written as DNA, the CDR3 is TGTGCCAGCAGCTTAGACAGGGAGGGAGATACGCAGTATTTT. It translates to CASSLDREGDTQYF.

The chain recombines TRBV6-1 with TRBJ2-3, with a possible D match to TRBD2 (7 bases). Germline values: CDR1 MNHNS, CDR2 SASEGT. Trimming took off 6 bases at V and 3 bases at J, with 10 bases between the two ends. This CDR3 is built from 13 residues. CDR3 region: CASRGGATDTQYF. CDR3 nucleotide sequence: TGTGCCAGCAGGGGGGGGGCGACAGATACGCAGTATTTT.

This clone is classed as medium-sized. The chain carries TRBV28 and TRBJ2-7; D is possibly TRBD2 (6 bases). CDR1 MDHEN and CDR2 SYDVKM come from the germline V gene. The length of the CDR3 is 15 residues. V was clipped by 6 bases and J by 4 bases, with 19 bases between them. The DNA for the CDR3 is TGTGCCAGCAGGCCAGGAGGGCCAATCTCGTACGAGCAGTACGTC. The encoded protein is CASRPGGPISYEQYV.

CDR3 amino acids: CASSLIGVYTQYF. The DNA of the CDR3 is TGTGCCAGCAGTTTAATCGGGGTATATACGCAGTATTTT. V gene TRBV28 combines with J gene TRBJ2-3; tentative D call: TRBD2 (5 bases). Between the trimmed V and J ends, which lost 2 bases and 7 bases, there was a span of 10 bases. Germline V gene data show CDR1 as MDHEN and CDR2 as SYDVKM. The CDR3 runs 13 residues.

J is TRBJ2-3 and V is TRBV19; 9 bases are shared with TRBD2. The length of the CDR3 is 15 residues. After removal of 5 bases from V and 0 bases from J, the junction contained 3 bases not matched to a gene. CDR1 LNHDA and CDR2 SQIVND come from the germline V gene (reference sequence). In DNA form, the CDR3 reads TGTGCCAGTAGTTCTCTAGCGGGAAGCACAGATACGCAGTATTTT. This codes for CASSSLAGSTDTQYF.

The chain is built from TRBV4-2 and TRBJ1-1, with 9 bases lining up with TRBD1. CDR3 length: 13 residues. Germline CDR1 reads LGHNA; CDR2 reads YNFKEQ. The J segment lost 5 bases and the V segment lost 3 bases, leaving 1 base of the junction unmatched. The CDR3 here is CASSHGQGTEAFF. CDR3 in DNA: TGTGCCAGCAGCCATGGACAGGGGACTGAAGCTTTCTTT.

The chain carries TRBV27 and TRBJ1-1; D gene uncertain. Per the germline V gene, CDR1 is MNHEY and CDR2 is SMNVEV (reference sequence). The CDR3 contains 14 residues. V shed 2 bases and J shed 1 base, with 8 bases lying between them. This chain's CDR3 is CASSLVRQNTEAFF. The CDR3 bases are TGTGCCAGCAGTTTAGTCAGGCAGAACACTGAAGCTTTCTTT.

The chain uses TRBV7-6 and TRBJ1-1; D is uncertain. Germline CDR1 reads SGHVS; CDR2 reads FNYEAQ. This CDR3 has 13 residues. The V end lost 1 base, the J end lost 4 bases, and 7 bases lay between the germline ends. CDR3 nucleotides: TGTGCCAGCAGCTTAGAGCGGCTCACTGAAGCTTTCTTT. Protein product: CASSLERLTEAFF. Using reference TRBV7-6 and TRBJ1-1 for the parts outside the CDR3, the full variable domain is GAGVSQSPRYKVTKRGQDVALRCDPISGHVSLYWYRQALGQGPEFLTYFNYEAQQDKSGLPNDRFSAERPEGSISTLTIQRTEQRDSAMYRCASSLERLTEAFFGQGTRLTVV.

The chain has TRBV18 and TRBJ1-2; D uncertain. Trimming shortened V by 0 bases and J by 7 bases, and 12 bases separated the two germline ends. Germline assignment: CDR1 KGHSH and CDR2 LQKENI. This CDR3 is 14 amino acids long. As DNA, the CDR3 is TGTGCCAGCTCACCACCGGACTCTGTCTCTGGCTACACCTTC. Residues: CASSPPDSVSGYTF.

The chain links TRBV5-1 to TRBJ2-5; 7 nucleotides line up with TRBD1. Losses at the gene ends were 4 bases for V and 6 bases for J; bases not matched to a gene: 12. Germline V CDR1 and CDR2: SGHRS, YFSETQ. This CDR3 is built from 15 residues. The CDR3 DNA reads as TGCGCCAGCAGCCTTGTTGACAGGGTCGAAAAGACCCAGTACTTC. Amino acid sequence: CASSLVDRVEKTQYF.

Within the sample, this clone is medium-sized (0.01 to 0.1%). The chain links TRBV6-6 to TRBJ2-7; 7 bases align to TRBD2. Germline V gives CDR1 MNHNY, CDR2 SVGAGI (reference sequence). V trimming: 5 bases; J trimming: 4 bases; junction bases outside the gene matches: 5. The CDR3 runs 13 residues. The CDR3 DNA reads as TGTGCCAGCAGTGCTTCTAGCGGTTACGAGCAGTACGTC. Amino acid sequence: CASSASSGYEQYV.

This clone has a handful of counts. The V call is TRBV7-9, the J call TRBJ1-4, with a weak D call TRBD1 (5 bases). With 2 bases removed from V and 7 bases from J, the gap between germline ends came to 14 bases. Germline CDR1 reads SEHNR; CDR2 reads FQNEAQ (reference sequence). This CDR3 has 15 amino acids. This CDR3 reads CASSLPRRGGEKLFF. The CDR3 nucleotides are TGTGCCAGCAGCTTACCCCGTAGGGGAGGTGAAAAACTGTTTTTT. The full variable domain, its missing parts supplied by reference TRBV7-9 and TRBJ1-4, is DTGVSQNPRHKITKRGQNVTFRCDPISEHNRLYWYRQTLGQGPEFLTYFQNEAQLEKSRLLSDRFSAERPKGSFSTLEIQRTEQGDSAMYLCASSLPRRGGEKLFFGSGTQLSVL.

This clone was seen only a few times. The CDR3 DNA is TGTGCCAGCAGTGGGACACAGGGCCTAGAGACCCAGTACTTC. Residues: CASSGTQGLETQYF. The chain links TRBV6-1 to TRBJ2-5; the D gene is possibly TRBD1 (6 bases). This CDR3 is built from 14 residues. Germline CDR1 reads MNHNS; CDR2 reads SASEGT. V was shortened by 4 bases and J by 4 bases, with 13 bases between the two germline ends.

V and J are TRBV7-8 and TRBJ2-1; the D gene is possibly TRBD2 (6 bases). From germline, CDR1 is SGHVS and CDR2 FQNEAQ. The V gene lost 5 bases and the J gene lost 6 bases, with 20 bases spanning the gap. The CDR3 consists of 16 residues. This CDR3 reads CASSPGGGAGTNEQFF. Written as DNA, the CDR3 is TGTGCCAGCAGCCCTGGCGGAGGGGCCGGGACCAATGAGCAGTTCTTC.

J is TRBJ2-7 and V is TRBV5-4, with TRBD2 as a possible D gene (5 bases). Germline V gene lookup returns CDR1 SGHNT and CDR2 YYREEE (reference sequence). Trimming stripped 0 bases from V and 1 base from J, with 8 bases between. This CDR3 spans 14 amino acids. The chain's CDR3 is CASSLGAVSYEQYF. In DNA form, the CDR3 reads TGTGCCAGCAGCTTGGGAGCGGTTTCCTACGAGCAGTACTTC.

This clone showed up just a few times. V usage is TRBV7-8 and J usage is TRBJ1-1; D is possibly TRBD1 (5 bases). The germline V gene has CDR1 SGHVS and CDR2 FQNEAQ. Deletions cut 3 bases from V and 6 bases from J, with 14 bases between. This CDR3 is 14 amino acids long. In DNA form, the CDR3 reads TGTGCCAGCAGCTTCGGGAGGTGGGGGGCTGAAGCTTTCTTT. Translation: CASSFGRWGAEAFF.

Remarks on this clone: This sample includes further DNA sequences coding for the same CDR3. The V gene is TRBV27, the J gene TRBJ1-2; 11 bases fit TRBD1. Germline CDR1 is MNHEY and CDR2 is SMNVEV (reference sequence). The CDR3 is made up of 14 amino acids. J gave up 7 bases and V 5 bases, and 6 bases lay outside the gene matches. The DNA for the CDR3 is TGTGCCAGCAGTCCGGGACAGGGGGTCTTTGGCTACACCTTC. This gives the protein CASSPGQGVFGYTF.

The V call is TRBV28, the J call TRBJ2-7; 12 bases map to TRBD1. This CDR3 comprises 15 residues. Trimming took 7 bases from V and 5 from J; bases not matched to a gene: 9. Germline loops: CDR1 MDHEN, CDR2 SYDVKM. The CDR3 DNA follows: TGTGCCAGCACCTCCGGGACAGGGGGCCCCCACGAGCAGTACTTC. The encoded protein is CASTSGTGGPHEQYF.

The genes are TRBV5-1 and TRBJ2-7, with 12 bases matching TRBD2. From germline, CDR1 is SGHRS and CDR2 YFSETQ. CDR3 length: 14 residues. The junction had 1 base not matched to a gene; V was cut back by 2 bases and J by 4 bases. The CDR3 reads CASSFGLAGYEQYV. CDR3 bases: TGCGCCAGCAGCTTCGGACTAGCGGGATACGAGCAGTACGTC.